Listed here are 27 T cell receptor beta chains from one sample, sequenced in a study of blood T cell repertoires in COVID-19. Some clones are missing from TCRdb's copy, which holds only in-frame ones; the method was immunoSEQ multiplex PCR. The sample shows 110,000 or so clones, approximately 87% of them seen only once. The sample taken for sequencing was peripheral blood. The origin of the receptors is a man aged 60 to 69 with acute or convalescent COVID-19.

This clone has a handful of counts. The gene calls are TRBV29-1 and TRBJ2-7, with TRBD2 matching over 7 bases. The CDR3 has 13 amino acids. The J segment lost 7 bases and the V segment lost 6 bases, leaving 12 bases of the junction unmatched. Germline CDR1 reads SQVTM; CDR2 reads ANQGSEA. In DNA, the CDR3 is TGCAGCGTGAGGGAGGGCGGACCAAAGGAGCAGTACTTC. Encoded protein: CSVREGGPKEQYF.

The CDR3 protein is CASSPQGQGPETQYF. The DNA for the CDR3 is TGTGCCAGCAGCCCCCAAGGACAGGGCCCAGAGACCCAGTACTTC. The chain carries TRBV7-2 and TRBJ2-5; 8 nucleotides align to TRBD1. J lost 4 bases, V lost 5 bases, and 9 bases had no gene match. CDR1 and CDR2 (germline): SGHTA, FQGNSA. This CDR3 comprises 15 residues.

CDR3 DNA: TGTGCCATCAGTGCCGGGGATGAGCAGTTCTTC. It specifies CAISAGDEQFF. The genes are TRBV10-3 and TRBJ2-1, with a weak D call TRBD2 (5 bases). Germline V lookup: CDR1 ENHRY, CDR2 SYGVKD. The germline V and J ends were trimmed by 4 bases and 8 bases, with 6 bases remaining between them. The CDR3 extends over 11 amino acids.

The chain links TRBV7-8 to TRBJ1-5, with TRBD1 as a possible D gene (5 bases). There are 16 residues in the CDR3. Germline values: CDR1 SGHVS, CDR2 FQNEAQ. The ends were cut back, 1 base at V and 5 bases at J, with 15 bases in the middle. The CDR3 coding sequence is TGTGCCAGCAGCTTAGGGGGCAGGGACTTCCATCAGCCCCAGCATTTT. Its protein is CASSLGGRDFHQPQHF. The entire variable domain, with the rest obtained from reference TRBV7-8 and TRBJ1-5, is as follows: GAGVSQSPRYKVAKRGQDVALRCDPISGHVSLFWYQQALGQGPEFLTYFQNEAQLDKSGLPSDRFFAERPEGSVSTLKIQRTQQEDSAVYLCASSLGGRDFHQPQHFGDGTRLSIL.

This chain connects TRBV2 to TRBJ1-1; no reliable D call. Germline assignment: CDR1 SNHLY and CDR2 FYNNEI. Trimming stripped 2 bases from V and 0 bases from J, with 10 bases between. This CDR3 is built from 15 residues. CDR3: CASSESEGLNTEAFF. CDR3 nucleotides: TGTGCCAGCAGTGAAAGTGAGGGATTGAACACTGAAGCTTTCTTT. Full variable domain (rest looked up from reference TRBV2 and TRBJ1-1): EPEVTQTPSHQVTQMGQEVILRCVPISNHLYFYWYRQILGQKVEFLVSFYNNEISEKSEIFDDQFSVERPDGSNFTLKIRSTKLEDSAMYFCASSESEGLNTEAFFGQGTRLTVV.

This clone was observed a single time. V and J are TRBV28 and TRBJ1-6; D gene uncertain. The CDR3 covers 14 residues. Trimming removed 4 bases from V and 9 bases from J, with 13 bases in between. CDR1 is MDHEN and CDR2 is SYDVKM in the germline V gene. The CDR3 reads CASSYPDSFSPLHF. In nucleotides, the CDR3 is TGTGCCAGCAGTTATCCGGACTCCTTTTCACCCCTCCACTTT. The variable domain in full, completed from reference TRBV28 and TRBJ1-6, reads DVKVTQSSRYLVKRTGEKVFLECVQDMDHENMFWYRQDPGLGLRLIYFSYDVKMKEKGDIPEGYSVSREKKERFSLILESASTNQTSMYLCASSYPDSFSPLHFGNGTRLTVT.

This clone was picked up one time. The chain has TRBV7-9 and TRBJ2-1; TRBD2 agrees at 7 bases. With V trimmed by 5 bases and J by 7 bases, 5 bases remained unmatched. Germline-derived CDR1 and CDR2 are SEHNR and FQNEAQ (reference sequence). The CDR3 runs to 13 residues. The CDR3 DNA follows: TGTGCCAGCAGCGTCCGGGGGGAAAATGAGCAGTTCTTC. As protein: CASSVRGENEQFF. The full variable domain, with the rest looked up from reference TRBV7-9 and TRBJ2-1, is DTGVSQNPRHKITKRGQNVTFRCDPISEHNRLYWYRQTLGQGPEFLTYFQNEAQLEKSRLLSDRFSAERPKGSFSTLEIQRTEQGDSAMYLCASSVRGENEQFFGPGTRLTVL.

The chain is built from TRBV6-2 or TRBV6-3 and TRBJ2-7; TRBD2 matches at 7 bases. The CDR3 covers 14 residues. From germline, CDR1 is MNHEY and CDR2 SVGEGT. The junction had 6 bases not matched to a gene; V was cut back by 7 bases and J by 0 bases. Here the CDR3 DNA reads TGTGCCAGCAACCCGCGGGGGTCCTCCTACGAGCAGTACTTC. This codes for CASNPRGSSYEQYF.

The CDR3 DNA reads TGTGCCAGCAGCGCGACAGGGACGGACACTGAAGCTTTCTTT. Translated: CASSATGTDTEAFF. The genes are TRBV2 and TRBJ1-1; 7 nucleotides line up with TRBD1. The CDR3 runs 14 residues. Germline values: CDR1 SNHLY, CDR2 FYNNEI. V was pared by 6 bases and J by 3 bases, with 7 bases of the junction left unmatched. The full variable domain, rest sourced from reference TRBV2 and TRBJ1-1, is EPEVTQTPSHQVTQMGQEVILRCVPISNHLYFYWYRQILGQKVEFLVSFYNNEISEKSEIFDDQFSVERPDGSNFTLKIRSTKLEDSAMYFCASSATGTDTEAFFGQGTRLTVV.

The chain couples TRBV7-3 to TRBJ2-1; D is uncertain. This CDR3 contains 15 residues. V lost 5 bases, J lost 0 bases, and 11 bases lay in between. Per the germline V gene, CDR1 is SGHTA and CDR2 is FQGTGA. The CDR3 protein is CASSPLSSSYNEQFF. CDR3 DNA: TGTGCCAGCAGCCCCCTGTCGAGCTCCTACAATGAGCAGTTCTTC.

J is TRBJ2-1 and V is TRBV6-2 or TRBV6-3; 11 nucleotides match TRBD2. V trimming: 2 bases; J trimming: 0 bases; junction bases outside the gene matches: 0. Germline V gene sequence: CDR1 MNHEY, CDR2 SVGEGT. The CDR3 is 16 residues long. CDR3 coding DNA: TGTGCCAGCAGTTACGGGACTAGCGGCTCCTACAATGAGCAGTTCTTC. Protein: CASSYGTSGSYNEQFF.

This chain links TRBV7-2 with TRBJ2-4; possibly TRBD2 for D (6 bases). Germline V gives CDR1 SGHTA, CDR2 FQGNSA. Trimming left V 0 bases short and J 0 bases short, with 9 bases between. This CDR3 has 16 amino acids. The CDR3 is CASSLARDIAKNIQYF. CDR3 DNA: TGTGCCAGCAGCTTAGCGCGGGATATAGCCAAAAACATTCAGTACTTC. Combining the CDR3 with reference TRBV7-2 and TRBJ2-4 gives the whole variable domain GAGVSQSPSNKVTEKGKDVELRCDPISGHTALYWYRQSLGQGLEFLIYFQGNSAPDKSGLPSDRFSAERTGGSVSTLTIQRTQQEDSAVYLCASSLARDIAKNIQYFGAGTRLSVL.

V and J are TRBV5-1 and TRBJ2-3; D perhaps matches TRBD1 (6 bases). The CDR3 loop spans 15 amino acids. V was trimmed by 3 bases and J by 0 bases, leaving 11 bases between them. Looked up from germline, CDR1 is SGHRS and CDR2 is YFSETQ. This chain's CDR3 is CASSSIGGSTDTQYF. The CDR3 nucleotides read TGCGCCAGCAGCTCAATAGGGGGAAGCACAGATACGCAGTATTTT.

This clone occurred once. The chain links TRBV7-2 to TRBJ1-2; the D gene is possibly TRBD1 (5 bases). V dropped 1 base and J dropped 8 bases, with 14 bases sitting between them. Germline V CDR1 and CDR2: SGHTA, FQGNSA. This CDR3 is built from 14 residues. DNA for the CDR3: TGTGCCAGCAGCTTAGTGAGTGCTAGGGGCGGCTACACCTTC. It translates to CASSLVSARGGYTF.

This clone was counted once. V and J are TRBV6-5 and TRBJ1-1; no clear D gene. Germline V gene data show CDR1 as MNHEY and CDR2 as SVGAGI. Trimming took 6 bases from V and 3 from J, leaving 14 bases between them. The CDR3 is 14 amino acids. In DNA, the CDR3 is TGTGCCAGCAGCCAAACCGGGGAGGACACTGAAGCTTTCTTT. The encoded protein is CASSQTGEDTEAFF.

V and J are TRBV6-5 and TRBJ2-1; TRBD2 matches 9 bases. J gave up 5 bases and V 6 bases, and 8 bases lay outside the gene matches. Germline V gene lookup returns CDR1 MNHEY and CDR2 SVGAGI. The CDR3 covers 15 residues. CDR3 protein: CASSPGLAGNNEQFF. The CDR3 DNA reads TGTGCCAGCAGCCCCGGGCTAGCGGGAAACAATGAGCAGTTCTTC.

This chain joins TRBV5-1 and TRBJ2-3; TRBD2 matches 10 bases. Looked up from germline, CDR1 is SGHRS and CDR2 is YFSETQ. CDR3 length: 14 amino acids. Losses at the gene ends were 7 bases for V and 6 bases for J; bases not matched to a gene: 8. The CDR3 is CASGLADLMDTQYF. CDR3 bases: TGCGCCAGCGGACTAGCGGACTTAATGGATACGCAGTATTTT.

The V call is TRBV6-5, the J call TRBJ2-1, with a tentative D call TRBD2 (6 bases). The germline gives CDR1 MNHEY, CDR2 SVGAGI. This CDR3 has 15 residues. V shed 8 bases and J shed 0 bases, with 14 bases lying between them. In nucleotides, the CDR3 is TGTGCCAGCTCTGGTGCGGGAAGCTCCTACAATGAGCAGTTCTTC. It encodes CASSGAGSSYNEQFF.

The rearrangement uses TRBV9 and TRBJ1-1; D gene ambiguous. The CDR3 is 13 amino acids. With 4 bases removed from V and 11 bases from J, the gap between germline ends came to 18 bases. The germline V gene has CDR1 SGDLS and CDR2 YYNGEE. The CDR3 sequence: CASSLLDYSDAFF. In DNA form, the CDR3 reads TGTGCCAGCAGCCTCCTAGACTACTCGGATGCTTTCTTT. The variable domain in full, completed from reference TRBV9 and TRBJ1-1, reads DSGVTQTPKHLITATGQRVTLRCSPRSGDLSVYWYQQSLDQGLQFLIQYYNGEERAKGNILERFSAQQFPDLHSELNLSSLELGDSALYFCASSLLDYSDAFFGQGTRLTVV.

This clone was seen once. The chain employs TRBV27 and TRBJ2-7; D is unresolved. The CDR3 has 14 amino acids. V was trimmed by 5 bases and J by 0 bases, leaving 11 bases between them. Germline values: CDR1 MNHEY, CDR2 SMNVEV (reference sequence). CDR3 nucleotide sequence: TGTGCCAGCAGTCCCTACCCGGGCTCCTACGAGCAGTACTTC. Protein product: CASSPYPGSYEQYF.

V usage is TRBV4-2 and J usage is TRBJ2-3; TRBD2 agrees at 9 bases. V trimming: 3 bases; J trimming: 1 base; junction bases outside the gene matches: 11. This CDR3 has 18 residues. In germline, CDR1 is LGHNA, CDR2 YNFKEQ. The CDR3 loop is CASSHRRGGRVGTDTQYF. In nucleotides, the CDR3 is TGTGCCAGCAGCCACCGGCGGGGCGGGAGGGTGGGCACAGATACGCAGTATTTT.

This chain links TRBV15 with TRBJ2-4; tentative D call: TRBD2 (6 bases). Between the trimmed V and J ends, which lost 0 bases and 0 bases, there was a span of 9 bases. This CDR3 has 16 amino acids. Germline V lookup: CDR1 LNHNV, CDR2 YYDKDF (reference sequence). The DNA for the CDR3 is TGTGCCACCAGCAGAGATGAGGGAGGAGCCAAAAACATTCAGTACTTC. It is translated as CATSRDEGGAKNIQYF.

The chain carries TRBV28 and TRBJ1-5; D perhaps matches TRBD1 (5 bases). This CDR3 spans 15 amino acids. Germline V lookup: CDR1 MDHEN, CDR2 SYDVKM. Trimming took off 4 bases at V and 5 bases at J, with 15 bases between the two ends. In nucleotides, the CDR3 is TGTGCCAGCAGTTATATCGTCAGGGAGGATCAGCCCCAGCATTTT. Protein sequence: CASSYIVREDQPQHF.

The gene calls are TRBV7-9 and TRBJ1-4; D is perhaps TRBD1 (6 bases). The CDR3 runs 14 residues. CDR1 is SEHNR, CDR2 FQNEAQ, per germline (reference sequence). Trimming stripped 1 base from V and 5 bases from J, with 8 bases between. The CDR3: CASSLGDNNEKLFF. The CDR3 DNA reads as TGTGCCAGCAGCTTAGGGGACAACAATGAAAAACTGTTTTTT.

This rearrangement joins TRBV7-2 to TRBJ2-7; TRBD1 might be the D (5 bases). Germline CDR1 is SGHTA and CDR2 is FQGNSA. This CDR3 is 12 amino acids long. Trimming stripped 3 bases from V and 2 bases from J, with 5 bases between. The DNA for the CDR3 is TGTGCCAGCAGCTTGACAGCCTACGAGCAGTACTTC. It specifies CASSLTAYEQYF.

This clone has more than one count but fewer than ten. This chain uses TRBV19 with TRBJ1-2, with D unclear. Germline assignment: CDR1 LNHDA and CDR2 SQIVND (reference sequence). Trimming cost V 7 bases and J 0 bases, with 3 bases left between them. The CDR3 contains 11 residues. The CDR3: CASTANYGYTF. The CDR3 nucleotides read TGTGCCAGTACAGCTAACTATGGCTACACCTTC.

The chain links TRBV6-5 to TRBJ2-1, with 8 bases identical to TRBD1. Germline V gene lookup returns CDR1 MNHEY and CDR2 SVGAGI. The trim removed 2 bases at V and 8 bases at J, leaving 2 bases unmatched. The CDR3 covers 13 residues. CDR3 residues: CASSYDRGHEQFF. CDR3 nucleotide sequence: TGTGCCAGCAGTTACGACAGGGGCCATGAGCAGTTCTTC.